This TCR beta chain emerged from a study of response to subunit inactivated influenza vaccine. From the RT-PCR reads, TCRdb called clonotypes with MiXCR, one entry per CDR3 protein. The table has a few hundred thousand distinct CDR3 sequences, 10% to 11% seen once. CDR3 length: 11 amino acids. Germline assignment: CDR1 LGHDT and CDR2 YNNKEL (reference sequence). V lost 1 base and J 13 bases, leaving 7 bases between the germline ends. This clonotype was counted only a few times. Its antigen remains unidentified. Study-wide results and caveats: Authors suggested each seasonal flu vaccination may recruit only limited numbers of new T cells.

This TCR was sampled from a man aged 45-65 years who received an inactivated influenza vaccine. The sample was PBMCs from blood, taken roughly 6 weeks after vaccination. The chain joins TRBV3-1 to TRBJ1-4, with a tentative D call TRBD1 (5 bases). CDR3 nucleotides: TGTGCCAGCAGCCAAGGGGGGGGACTGTTTTTT. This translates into CASSQGGGLFF.